The 29 T cell receptor beta chains reported below all come from one sample, sequenced in a study of regulatory T cells in long-lasting Graves disease. The time point here: newly diagnosed GD, antithyroid drugs for less than 3 months. RNA isolated from PBMCs was used to make the TCR library. HTBI primers from iRepertoire and Arm-PCR of CDR3 regions yielded the TCR beta libraries. TCRdb passed the multiplex PCR reads through MiXCR, listing each CDR3 protein once. The sample carries under 250,000 distinct CDR3 sequences, around a fifth recorded once. This sample was shared with a second study, whose subject was T cells in Graves' hyperthyroidism and ophthalmopathy.

Sequencing used peripheral blood mononuclear cells (PBMCs), obtained at new diagnosis, from a patient treated with antithyroid drugs. The receptors originated from a woman aged 30 to 39 with Graves disease.

The chain joins TRBV7-2 to TRBJ2-7; 7 positions agree with TRBD2. CDR1 and CDR2 (germline): SGHTA, FQGNSA. The V segment lost 1 base and the J segment 3 bases; nucleotides outside the gene matches: 3. CDR3 length equals 14 residues. CDR3 sequence reads: CASSLGLAFYEQYF. Here the CDR3 DNA reads TGTGCCAGCAGCTTAGGACTAGCTTTCTACGAGCAGTACTTC.

This clonotype was observed many times. The V gene is TRBV2, the J gene TRBJ2-2; 10 bases map to TRBD1. V lost 7 bases, J lost 4 bases, and 12 bases stayed unmatched. The CDR3 extends over 17 amino acids. Germline V CDR1 and CDR2: SNHLY, FYNNEI. The CDR3 DNA reads as TGTGCCAGCACCGGAATGGACAGGGGGGCGGGCACCGGGGAGCTGTTTTTT. Translating gives CASTGMDRGAGTGELFF.

The sample holds many counts of this clonotype. The chain uses TRBV2 and TRBJ1-1, with D unresolved. Germline CDR1 is SNHLY and CDR2 is FYNNEI. V was trimmed by 8 bases and J by 6 bases, leaving 13 bases between them. The CDR3 runs to 12 residues. The CDR3 here is CASRRQVSEAFF. CDR3 bases: TGTGCCAGCCGGCGGCAGGTGTCTGAAGCTTTCTTT.

This clonotype has ten or more counts. The chain recombines TRBV6-1 with TRBJ1-5; possible D gene TRBD1, 5 bases. The germline V and J ends were trimmed by 11 bases and 4 bases, with 15 bases remaining between them. This CDR3 spans 13 amino acids. CDR1 and CDR2 from the germline V gene are MNHNS and SASEGT. The CDR3 sequence: CAAVTAKNQPQHF. The CDR3 region has the DNA TGTGCCGCGGTGACAGCGAAAAATCAGCCCCAGCATTTT.

There are many counts of this clonotype. This chain joins TRBV2 and TRBJ2-7; 10 bases map to TRBD1. Per germline, CDR1 SNHLY and CDR2 FYNNEI. Trimming at V came to 5 bases and at J to 4 bases, leaving 2 bases not matched to a gene. The CDR3 runs 13 residues. CDR3 in amino acids: CASSTGQGYEQYF. In nucleotides, the CDR3 is TGTGCCAGCAGTACGGGACAGGGGTACGAGCAGTACTTC.

At least ten counts were recorded for this clonotype. Being one base from a much bigger clone, this may be a read error. Given the absence of the conserved phenylalanine or tryptophan at the CDR3 end, a read error is likely. The gene calls are TRBV2 and TRBJ2-5; D uncertain. The V end was cut by 1 base, the J end by 7 bases, with 13 bases between. Germline assignment: CDR1 SNHLY and CDR2 FYNNEI. The CDR3 runs to 14 residues. CDR3 nucleotides: TGTGCCAGCAGTGAAGTGCTGGGTGGTGGGACCCAGTACCTC. Its translation is CASSEVLGGGTQYL.

This clonotype appeared many times. V and J are TRBV6-1 and TRBJ1-1, with unresolved D. The V end lost 6 bases, the J end lost 4 bases, and 15 bases lay between the germline ends. The CDR3 loop spans 14 amino acids. Germline loops: CDR1 MNHNS, CDR2 SASEGT. The DNA for the CDR3 is TGTGCCAGCAGGGAACTCCCCGAGGTCACTGAAGCTTTCTTT. It yields the protein CASRELPEVTEAFF.

For this clonotype: A much larger clone differs by one base, so this may be a read error. The V gene is TRBV6-2 or TRBV6-3, the J gene TRBJ1-5; D not certain. Trimming removed 5 bases at V and 2 bases at J, with 16 bases between. Per the germline V gene, CDR1 is MNHEY and CDR2 is SVGEGT. The CDR3 is 16 residues long. The CDR3 protein is CASSARRSGGNQPQHF. The CDR3 DNA reads as TGTGCCAGCAGTGCTAGGCGGTCTGGGGGCAATCAGCCCCAGCATTTT.

This clonotype was detected many times. V gene TRBV28 combines with J gene TRBJ2-4, with no clear D. Germline V CDR1 and CDR2: MDHEN, SYDVKM. Trimming stripped 7 bases from V and 1 base from J, with 5 bases between. CDR3 size: 12 residues. The CDR3: CASKTAKNIQYF. The CDR3 bases are TGTGCCAGCAAGACGGCCAAAAACATTCAGTACTTC. The full variable domain, rest sourced from reference TRBV28 and TRBJ2-4, is DVKVTQSSRYLVKRTGEKVFLECVQDMDHENMFWYRQDPGLGLRLIYFSYDVKMKEKGDIPEGYSVSREKKERFSLILESASTNQTSMYLCASKTAKNIQYFGAGTRLSVL.

Ten or more counts support this clonotype. This chain uses TRBV11-2 with TRBJ1-1; D unresolved. The CDR3 extends over 16 amino acids. CDR1 and CDR2 from the germline V gene are SGHAT and FQNNGV. Trimming shortened V by 3 bases and J by 0 bases, and 14 bases separated the two germline ends. CDR3 in amino acids: CASSFSEGSLNTEAFF. DNA of the CDR3: TGTGCCAGCAGCTTTAGTGAGGGTTCCTTGAACACTGAAGCTTTCTTT.

This clonotype was counted ten times or more. The chain carries TRBV20-1 and TRBJ2-7, with 12 bases identical to TRBD2. This CDR3 has 18 amino acids. V lost 0 bases and J lost 3; bases outside the gene matches: 12. The germline gives CDR1 DFQATT, CDR2 SNEGSKA (reference sequence). The CDR3 loop reads CSARESSGRATDNYEQYF. The CDR3 region has the DNA TGCAGTGCTAGAGAATCTAGCGGGAGGGCGACGGACAACTACGAGCAGTACTTC.

The chain uses TRBV10-2 and TRBJ2-7; D ambiguous. The CDR3 has 11 amino acids. Germline CDR1 and CDR2: WSHSY and SAAADI. V gave up 5 bases and J gave up 7 bases, with 9 bases separating them. This CDR3 is CASSPRWEQYF. CDR3 bases: TGCGCCAGCAGTCCCCGTTGGGAGCAGTACTTC.

This sequence joins TRBV7-9 and TRBJ2-1; 13 nucleotides agree with TRBD2. V was pared by 6 bases and J by 3 bases, with 2 bases of the junction left unmatched. The CDR3 loop spans 15 amino acids. In germline, CDR1 is SEHNR, CDR2 FQNEAQ (reference sequence). This CDR3 is CASRRLAGGYNEQFF. The CDR3 region has the DNA TGTGCCAGCAGACGACTAGCGGGGGGCTACAATGAGCAGTTCTTC.

This clonotype came up many times. The chain uses TRBV10-3 and TRBJ2-7; perhaps D is TRBD1 or TRBD2 (5 bases each). The ends were cut back, 8 bases at V and 2 bases at J, with 7 bases in the middle. There are 11 residues in the CDR3. Germline V CDR1 and CDR2: ENHRY, SYGVKD. The CDR3 region is CAIGGAYEQYF. In nucleotides, the CDR3 is TGTGCCATCGGGGGTGCCTACGAGCAGTACTTC.

CDR3 nucleotides: TGCGCCAGCAGCCAAGCGGTTCCGAGACAGTTCAATTCACCCCTCCACTTT. It specifies CASSQAVPRQFNSPLHF. This chain joins TRBV4-1 and TRBJ1-6; D possibly corresponds to TRBD1 (5 bases). This CDR3 has 17 amino acids. V shed 1 base and J shed 7 bases, with 17 bases lying between them. Per the germline V gene, CDR1 is MGHRA and CDR2 is YSYEKL.

The chain has TRBV27 and TRBJ2-4; D might be TRBD2 (5 bases). CDR1 and CDR2 from the germline V gene are MNHEY and SMNVEV (reference sequence). Between the trimmed V and J ends, which lost 5 bases and 5 bases, there was a span of 16 bases. The CDR3 has 15 amino acids. The CDR3 is CASSPQRGFENIQYF. For the CDR3, the DNA is TGTGCCAGCAGTCCGCAACGGGGTTTCGAAAACATTCAGTACTTC.

The table lists this clonotype with many counts. This chain uses TRBV20-1 with TRBJ1-2; D is possibly TRBD1 (5 bases). Trimming cost V 5 bases and J 7 bases, with 20 bases left between them. Per the germline V gene, CDR1 is DFQATT and CDR2 is SNEGSKA (reference sequence). CDR3 length: 14 amino acids. The CDR3 sequence is CSAPRAVGAIGYTF. The CDR3 DNA reads TGCAGTGCTCCCAGGGCGGTCGGGGCTATTGGCTACACCTTC.

This clonotype was seen only a few times. The V call is TRBV19, the J call TRBJ2-1; possibly TRBD1 or TRBD2 for D (5 bases each). V dropped 7 bases and J dropped 0 bases, with 7 bases sitting between them. The CDR3 is made up of 13 amino acids. Germline assignment: CDR1 LNHDA and CDR2 SQIVND (reference sequence). The CDR3 DNA reads as TGTGCCAGTAAGGGACCCTCCTACAATGAGCAGTTCTTC. It translates to CASKGPSYNEQFF.

This clonotype was picked up a small number of times. The J gene is TRBJ2-6, the V gene TRBV6-2 or TRBV6-3; D possibly corresponds to TRBD2 (5 bases). CDR1 is MNHEY, CDR2 SVGEGT, per germline. V lost 2 bases to trimming and J lost 1 base, with 9 bases between them. The CDR3 runs to 16 residues. CDR3 sequence: CASSYEGKSGANVLTF. The CDR3 DNA follows: TGTGCCAGCAGTTACGAGGGTAAATCTGGGGCCAACGTCCTGACTTTC.

This clonotype was seen at least ten times. The chain combines TRBV30 with TRBJ1-4, with no clear D. The V gene's germline CDR1 is GTSNPN and CDR2 SVGIG (reference sequence). Trimming removed 4 bases from V and 7 bases from J, with 16 bases in between. CDR3 length: 14 residues. CDR3 sequence: CAWKRTQGSEKLFF. The CDR3 region has the DNA TGTGCCTGGAAACGAACCCAAGGGAGTGAAAAACTGTTTTTT.

This clonotype has a count of ten or more. The chain links TRBV28 to TRBJ1-1; D uncertain. CDR1 MDHEN and CDR2 SYDVKM come from the germline V gene. CDR3 length equals 12 residues. V was shortened by 5 bases and J by 8 bases, with 12 bases between the two germline ends. The CDR3, as DNA: TGTGCCAGCAGTCCCCTGGGCAGGGAAGCTTTCTTT. Translating gives CASSPLGREAFF. Based on the CDR3 plus reference TRBV28 and TRBJ1-1, the full variable domain is DVKVTQSSRYLVKRTGEKVFLECVQDMDHENMFWYRQDPGLGLRLIYFSYDVKMKEKGDIPEGYSVSREKKERFSLILESASTNQTSMYLCASSPLGREAFFGQGTRLTVV.

This clonotype was seen at least ten times. The J gene is TRBJ1-2, the V gene TRBV28; TRBD1 matches 9 bases. The length of the CDR3 is 14 residues. V lost 5 bases to trimming and J lost 7 bases; unmatched junction nucleotides: 8. CDR1 and CDR2 from the germline V gene are MDHEN and SYDVKM. The CDR3 protein is CASSQHGTGFGYTF. The CDR3, as DNA: TGTGCCAGCAGTCAACACGGGACAGGGTTTGGCTACACCTTC.

This clonotype appeared a single time. This may be a read error, as it is one base from a much larger clone. The chain employs TRBV6-1 and TRBJ2-7; 7 bases match TRBD1. V lost 5 bases, J lost 5 bases, and 9 bases stayed unmatched. The length of the CDR3 is 14 residues. Germline V gene lookup returns CDR1 MNHNS and CDR2 SASEGT. The DNA for the CDR3 is TGTGCCAGCAGTCCCACAGGGGAAAGAGACGAGCAGTACTTC. Translating it yields CASSPTGERDEQYF.

This clonotype was picked up many times. The V and J genes are TRBV12-3 or TRBV12-4 and TRBJ1-1; possibly TRBD1 for D (5 bases). Trimming removed 3 bases at V and 10 bases at J, with 15 bases between. The CDR3 length is 13 residues. CDR3 loop: CASSFGRKRGAFF. CDR3 coding DNA: TGTGCCAGCAGTTTCGGTCGGAAAAGGGGAGCTTTCTTT.

This clonotype showed up many times. J is TRBJ1-2 and V is TRBV28; D not resolved. The germline V and J ends were trimmed by 6 bases and 4 bases, with 12 bases remaining between them. Germline loops: CDR1 MDHEN, CDR2 SYDVKM. CDR3 size: 13 residues. CDR3 protein: CASRVSGIYGYTF. The CDR3 coding sequence is TGTGCCAGCAGAGTTTCGGGGATCTATGGCTACACCTTC.

This clonotype was observed at least ten times. Here the CDR3 reads CASSQGTGWPRTLTEAFF. The CDR3 DNA reads as TGTGCCAGCAGCCAAGGTACAGGGTGGCCCCGAACGTTGACTGAAGCTTTCTTT. The genes are TRBV3-1 and TRBJ1-1, with a weak D call TRBD1 (6 bases). Trimming cost V 1 base and J 5 bases, with 23 bases left between them. CDR1 is LGHDT, CDR2 YNNKEL, per germline (reference sequence). The CDR3 spans 18 residues.

This clonotype appeared many times. The chain carries TRBV20-1 and TRBJ2-1; D may be TRBD2 (5 bases). The CDR3 is 17 amino acids. Germline values: CDR1 DFQATT, CDR2 SNEGSKA (reference sequence). With 5 bases removed from V and 0 bases from J, the gap between germline ends came to 20 bases. CDR3 DNA: TGCAGTGCTCCTCAGACTGGAGGCAGAAGCTCCTACAATGAGCAGTTCTTC. This gives the protein CSAPQTGGRSSYNEQFF.

This clonotype was seen at least ten times. CDR3 sequence (DNA): TGTGCCAGCAGGGACCGGGACAGCAAAACTGAAGCTTTCTTT. Protein: CASRDRDSKTEAFF. The chain employs TRBV6-1 and TRBJ1-1; 7 nucleotides line up with TRBD1. Per germline, CDR1 MNHNS and CDR2 SASEGT. V trimming: 6 bases; J trimming: 5 bases; junction bases outside the gene matches: 9. This CDR3 comprises 14 residues.

Ten or more counts support this clonotype. The rearrangement links TRBV28 to TRBJ2-7; no firm D call. Per the germline V gene, CDR1 is MDHEN and CDR2 is SYDVKM. The CDR3 sequence is 15 residues long. The V end lost 7 bases, the J end lost 0 bases, and 16 bases lay between the germline ends. This CDR3 reads CASNRPGASSYEQYF. CDR3 nucleotides: TGTGCCAGCAACCGCCCAGGCGCCAGCTCCTACGAGCAGTACTTC.